This T cell receptor beta chain appears in the sequencing data of a study of blood T cell repertoires in COVID-19. Study-wide context: Sites in the United States, Italy and Spain provided acute and convalescent COVID-19 samples. Nucleic acid was either cDNA or gDNA, and it came from T cells, B-cell-depleted T cells, or PBMCs.

Individuals aged 18 to 89 years were recruited from about two dozen US areas. Exposed volunteers were people who met a COVID-19 case within 2 weeks before study entry. Libraries were prepared by immunoSEQ multiplex PCR; TCRdb keeps only in-frame clonotypes and omits some of them. Here the sample spans about 250,000 clones, over 80% being singletons. In germline, CDR1 is SEHNR, CDR2 FQNEAQ (reference sequence). V shed 1 base and J 6 bases; nucleotides not matched to a gene: 6. This CDR3 has 15 amino acids. The sequence was obtained from a woman aged 40 to 55 who had been exposed to COVID-19. The rearrangement joins TRBV7-9 to TRBJ2-1; 7 bases agree with TRBD2. The sequencing input was PBMCs or T cells enriched from blood (not recorded which). The CDR3 loop is CASSLGTSSSNEQFF. DNA for the CDR3: TGTGCCAGCAGCTTAGGGACTAGTAGCAGCAATGAGCAGTTCTTC.